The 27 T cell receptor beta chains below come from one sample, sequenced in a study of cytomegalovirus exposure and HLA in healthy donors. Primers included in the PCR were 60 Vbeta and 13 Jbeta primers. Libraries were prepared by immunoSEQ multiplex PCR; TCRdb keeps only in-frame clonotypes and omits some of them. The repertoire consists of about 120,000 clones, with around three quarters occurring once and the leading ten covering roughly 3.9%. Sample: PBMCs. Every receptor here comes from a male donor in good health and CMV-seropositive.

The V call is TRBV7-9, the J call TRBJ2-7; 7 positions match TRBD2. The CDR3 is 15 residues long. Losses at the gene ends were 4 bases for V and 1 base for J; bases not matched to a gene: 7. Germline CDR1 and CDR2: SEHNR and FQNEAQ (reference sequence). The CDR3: CASSSLGGTSYEQYF. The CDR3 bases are TGTGCCAGCAGCTCTCTGGGGGGGACTTCCTACGAGCAGTACTTC.

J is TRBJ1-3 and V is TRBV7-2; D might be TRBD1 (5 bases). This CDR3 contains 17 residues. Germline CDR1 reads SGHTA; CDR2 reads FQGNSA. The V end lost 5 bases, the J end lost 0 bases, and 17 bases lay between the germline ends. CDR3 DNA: TGTGCCAGCAGCCACGCCGGGGGGGGGACCTCTGGAAACACCATATATTTT. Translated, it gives CASSHAGGGTSGNTIYF.

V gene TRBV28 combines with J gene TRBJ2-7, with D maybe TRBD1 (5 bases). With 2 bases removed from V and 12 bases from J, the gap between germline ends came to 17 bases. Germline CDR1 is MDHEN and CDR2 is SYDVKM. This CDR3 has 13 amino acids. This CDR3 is CASSLVGQTDGYF. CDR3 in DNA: TGTGCCAGCAGTTTAGTCGGGCAGACAGACGGGTACTTC.

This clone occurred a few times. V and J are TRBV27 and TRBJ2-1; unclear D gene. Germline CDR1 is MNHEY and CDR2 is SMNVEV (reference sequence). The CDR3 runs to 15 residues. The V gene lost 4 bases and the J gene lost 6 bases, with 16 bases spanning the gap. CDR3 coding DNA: TGTGCCAGCAGTTCCCGAGTCTCCATCTTCAATGAGCAGTTCTTC. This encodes CASSSRVSIFNEQFF.

CDR3 DNA: TGCGCCAGCAGCCAAGCCGTCCAGGGCAACACTGAAGCTTTCTTT. Its translation is CASSQAVQGNTEAFF. The J gene is TRBJ1-1, the V gene TRBV4-1; weak D call: TRBD1 (5 bases). There are 15 residues in the CDR3. Germline V lookup: CDR1 MGHRA, CDR2 YSYEKL. Trimming took off 1 base at V and 2 bases at J, with 11 bases between the two ends.

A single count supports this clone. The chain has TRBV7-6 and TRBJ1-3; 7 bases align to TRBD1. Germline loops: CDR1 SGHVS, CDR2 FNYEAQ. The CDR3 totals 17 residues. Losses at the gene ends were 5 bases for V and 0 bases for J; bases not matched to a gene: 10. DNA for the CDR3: TGTGCCAGCAGCCCAACCTCCGGGACAGCCTCTGGAAACACCATATATTTT. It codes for CASSPTSGTASGNTIYF.

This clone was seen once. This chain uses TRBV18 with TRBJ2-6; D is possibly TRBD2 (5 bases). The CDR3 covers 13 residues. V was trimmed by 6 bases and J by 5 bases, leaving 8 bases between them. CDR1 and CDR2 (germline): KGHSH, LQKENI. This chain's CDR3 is CASSPGRANVLTF. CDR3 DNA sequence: TGTGCCAGCTCCCCCGGGAGGGCCAACGTCCTGACTTTC.

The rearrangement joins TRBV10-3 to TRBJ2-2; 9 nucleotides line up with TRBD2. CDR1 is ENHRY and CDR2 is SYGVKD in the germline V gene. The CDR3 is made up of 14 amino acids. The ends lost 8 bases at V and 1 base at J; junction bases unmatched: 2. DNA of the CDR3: TGTGCCATCGCGACTAGCGGGAACACCGGGGAGCTGTTTTTT. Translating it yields CAIATSGNTGELFF.

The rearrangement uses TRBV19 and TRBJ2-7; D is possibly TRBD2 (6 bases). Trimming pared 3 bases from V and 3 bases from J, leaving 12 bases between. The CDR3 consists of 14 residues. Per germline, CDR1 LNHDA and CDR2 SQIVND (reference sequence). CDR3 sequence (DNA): TGTGCCAGTAGTATGGGGGAGGCTTTCTACGAGCAGTACTTC. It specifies CASSMGEAFYEQYF.

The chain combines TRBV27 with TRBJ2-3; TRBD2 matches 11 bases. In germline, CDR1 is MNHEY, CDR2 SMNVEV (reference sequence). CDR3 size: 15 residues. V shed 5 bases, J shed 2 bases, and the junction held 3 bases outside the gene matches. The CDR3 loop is CASSMTSGVTDTQYF. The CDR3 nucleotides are TGTGCCAGCAGTATGACTAGCGGGGTCACAGATACGCAGTATTTT.

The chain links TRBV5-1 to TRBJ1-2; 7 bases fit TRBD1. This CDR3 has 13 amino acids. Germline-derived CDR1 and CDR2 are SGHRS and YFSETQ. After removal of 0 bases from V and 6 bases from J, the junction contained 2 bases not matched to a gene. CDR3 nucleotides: TGCGCCAGCAGCTTGGGAGGGGGCGATGGCTACACCTTC. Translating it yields CASSLGGGDGYTF.

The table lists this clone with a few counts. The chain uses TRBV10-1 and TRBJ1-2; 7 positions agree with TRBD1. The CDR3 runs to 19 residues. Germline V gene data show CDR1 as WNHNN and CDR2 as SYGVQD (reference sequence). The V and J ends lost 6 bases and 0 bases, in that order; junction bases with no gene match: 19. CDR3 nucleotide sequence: TGCGCCAGCAGCCCGGGTTTATGTGGGACAGTACTCACTAACTATGGCTACACCTTC. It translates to CASSPGLCGTVLTNYGYTF.

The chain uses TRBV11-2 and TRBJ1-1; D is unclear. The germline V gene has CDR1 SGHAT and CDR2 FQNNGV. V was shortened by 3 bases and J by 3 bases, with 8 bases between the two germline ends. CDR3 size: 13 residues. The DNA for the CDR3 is TGTGCCAGCAGCTTCACAGTCGACACTGAAGCTTTCTTT. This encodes CASSFTVDTEAFF.

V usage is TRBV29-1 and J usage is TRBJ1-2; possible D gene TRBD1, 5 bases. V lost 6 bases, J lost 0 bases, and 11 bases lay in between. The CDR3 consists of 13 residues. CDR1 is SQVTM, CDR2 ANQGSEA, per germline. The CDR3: CSVQAGSNYGYTF. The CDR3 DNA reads TGCAGCGTCCAAGCAGGGTCTAACTATGGCTACACCTTC.

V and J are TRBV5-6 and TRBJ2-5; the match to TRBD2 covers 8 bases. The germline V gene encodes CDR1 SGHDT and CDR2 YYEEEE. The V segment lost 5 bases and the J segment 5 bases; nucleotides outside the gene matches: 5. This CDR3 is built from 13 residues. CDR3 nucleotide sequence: TGTGCCAGCAGATCGACTAGCGTTGAGACCCAGTACTTC. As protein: CASRSTSVETQYF.

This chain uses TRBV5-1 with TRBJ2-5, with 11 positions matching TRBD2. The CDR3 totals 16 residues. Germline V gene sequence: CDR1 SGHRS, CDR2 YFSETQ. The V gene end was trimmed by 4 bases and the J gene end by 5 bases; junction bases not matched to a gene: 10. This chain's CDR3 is CASSPPTSGGGETQYF. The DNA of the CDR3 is TGCGCCAGCAGCCCTCCAACTAGCGGGGGAGGGGAGACCCAGTACTTC.

The DNA of the CDR3 is TGTGCCAGCAGCTTGGCGTTAGCGGGGGGGCAGTCGAAGACCCAGTACTTC. Translation gives CASSLALAGGQSKTQYF. V is TRBV11-2 and J is TRBJ2-5, with 11 bases lining up with TRBD2. Losses at the gene ends were 3 bases for V and 6 bases for J; bases not matched to a gene: 12. Germline values: CDR1 SGHAT, CDR2 FQNNGV. The CDR3 covers 17 residues.

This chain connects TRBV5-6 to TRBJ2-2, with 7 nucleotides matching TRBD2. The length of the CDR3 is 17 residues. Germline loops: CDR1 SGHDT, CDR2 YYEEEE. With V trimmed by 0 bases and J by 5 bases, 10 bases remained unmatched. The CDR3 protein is CASSLVMAGVFTGELFF. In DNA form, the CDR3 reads TGTGCCAGCAGCTTGGTTATGGCGGGAGTATTTACCGGGGAGCTGTTTTTT.

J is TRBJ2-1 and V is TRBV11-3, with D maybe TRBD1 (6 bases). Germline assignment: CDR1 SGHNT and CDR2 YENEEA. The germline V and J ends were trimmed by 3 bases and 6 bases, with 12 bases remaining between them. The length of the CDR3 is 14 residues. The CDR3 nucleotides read TGTGCCAGCAGCTTTAGGTCAGGGGTCAATGAGCAGTTCTTC. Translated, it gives CASSFRSGVNEQFF.

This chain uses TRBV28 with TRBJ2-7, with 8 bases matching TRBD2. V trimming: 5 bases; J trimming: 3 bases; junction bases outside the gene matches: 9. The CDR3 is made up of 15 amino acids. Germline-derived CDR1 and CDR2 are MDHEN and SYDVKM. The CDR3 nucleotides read TGTGCCAGCAGTCTACCAACTAGCGGATTCTACGAGCAGTACTTC. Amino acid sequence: CASSLPTSGFYEQYF.

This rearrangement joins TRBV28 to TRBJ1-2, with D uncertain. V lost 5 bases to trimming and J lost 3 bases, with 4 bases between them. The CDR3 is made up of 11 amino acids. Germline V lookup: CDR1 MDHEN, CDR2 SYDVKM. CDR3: CASSTYYGYTF. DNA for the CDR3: TGTGCCAGCAGTACATACTATGGCTACACCTTC.

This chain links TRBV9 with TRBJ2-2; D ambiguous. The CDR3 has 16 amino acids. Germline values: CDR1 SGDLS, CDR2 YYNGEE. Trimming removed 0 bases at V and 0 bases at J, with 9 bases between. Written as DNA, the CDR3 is TGTGCCAGCAGCGTAGGTCCCAGTCCGAACACCGGGGAGCTGTTTTTT. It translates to CASSVGPSPNTGELFF.

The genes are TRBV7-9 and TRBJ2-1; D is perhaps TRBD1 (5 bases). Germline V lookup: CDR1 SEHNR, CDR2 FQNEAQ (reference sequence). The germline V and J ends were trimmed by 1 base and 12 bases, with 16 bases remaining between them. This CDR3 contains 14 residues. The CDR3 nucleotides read TGTGCCAGCAGCTTAGTTCCAAAGGGGCAGCGGCAGTTCTTC. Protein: CASSLVPKGQRQFF.

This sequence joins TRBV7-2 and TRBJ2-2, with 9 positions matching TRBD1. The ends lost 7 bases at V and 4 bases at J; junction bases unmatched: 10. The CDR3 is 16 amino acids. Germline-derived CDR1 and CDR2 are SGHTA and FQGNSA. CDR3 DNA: TGTGCCAGCAACAGGGGGGGGACAGGGAGCACCGGGGAGCTGTTTTTT. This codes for CASNRGGTGSTGELFF.

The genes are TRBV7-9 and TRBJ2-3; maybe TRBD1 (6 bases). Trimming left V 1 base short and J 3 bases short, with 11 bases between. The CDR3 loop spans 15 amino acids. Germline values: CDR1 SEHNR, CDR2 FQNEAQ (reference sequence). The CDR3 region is CASSLGRGWTDTQYF. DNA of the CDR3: TGTGCCAGCAGCTTAGGCAGGGGCTGGACAGATACGCAGTATTTT. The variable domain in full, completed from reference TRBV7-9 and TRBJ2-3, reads DTGVSQNPRHKITKRGQNVTFRCDPISEHNRLYWYRQTLGQGPEFLTYFQNEAQLEKSRLLSDRFSAERPKGSFSTLEIQRTEQGDSAMYLCASSLGRGWTDTQYFGPGTRLTVL.

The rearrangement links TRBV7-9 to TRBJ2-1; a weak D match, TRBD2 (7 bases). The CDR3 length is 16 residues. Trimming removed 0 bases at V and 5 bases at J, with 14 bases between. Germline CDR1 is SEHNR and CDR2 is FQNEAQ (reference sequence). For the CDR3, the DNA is TGTGCCAGCAGCTTAGCGGGGGGGCGACGGGACAATGAGCAGTTCTTC. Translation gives CASSLAGGRRDNEQFF.

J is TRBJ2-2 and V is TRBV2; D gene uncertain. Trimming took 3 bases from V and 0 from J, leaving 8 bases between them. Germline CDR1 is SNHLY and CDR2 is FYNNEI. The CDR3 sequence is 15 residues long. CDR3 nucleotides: TGTGCCAGCAGTGAGGCCCCCACGAACACCGGGGAGCTGTTTTTT. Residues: CASSEAPTNTGELFF.